This T cell receptor beta chain stems from a study of T cells in Graves' hyperthyroidism and ophthalmopathy. At the level of the study: Peripheral blood draws took place at initial diagnosis, ahead of any treatment. Study conclusions and caveats: Ophthalmopathy stood apart from stable hyperthyroidism in a 13 V-J model.

The study left out patients who had uncontrolled infection, other autoimmune disease, pregnancy or lactation. The PBMCs had their origin in 10 ml of fresh peripheral blood. It was RNA transcripts that yielded the amplified TCR beta CDR3 regions. Researchers ran a first-round RT-PCR on the TCR CDR3 using the HTBI primer set. Each CDR3 protein gets one entry after TCRdb re-called the multiplex PCR reads with MiXCR. Altogether a few hundred thousand distinct CDR3 sequences are present, around 15% being singletons, with the ten largest covering roughly 33%. CDR3 size: 14 residues. Trimming removed 6 bases from V and 4 bases from J, with 15 bases in between. Germline V gene sequence: CDR1 ENHRY, CDR2 SYGVKD. This clonotype was detected many times. Its specificity is not known.

Sequencing input: blood. The source of this sequence is a woman in her forties with Graves' ophthalmopathy. The rearrangement links TRBV10-3 to TRBJ2-5; D may match TRBD1 or TRBD2 (5 bases each). CDR3 residues: CAISAGAGTETQYF. DNA of the CDR3: TGTGCCATCAGCGCCGGGGCGGGTACAGAGACCCAGTACTTC.